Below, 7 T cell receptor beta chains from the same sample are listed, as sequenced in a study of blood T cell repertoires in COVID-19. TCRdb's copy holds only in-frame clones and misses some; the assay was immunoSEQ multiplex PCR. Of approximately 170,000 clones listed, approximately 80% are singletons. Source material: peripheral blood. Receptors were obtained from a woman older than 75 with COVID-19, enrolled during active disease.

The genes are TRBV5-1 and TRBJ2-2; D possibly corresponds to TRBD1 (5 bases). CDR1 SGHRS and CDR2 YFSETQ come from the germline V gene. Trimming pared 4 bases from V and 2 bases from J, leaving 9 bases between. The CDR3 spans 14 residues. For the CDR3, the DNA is TGCGCCAGCAGCCCTCAGGGTAACACCGGGGAGCTGTTTTTT. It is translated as CASSPQGNTGELFF.

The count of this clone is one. In DNA, the CDR3 is TGTGCCAGCAGTGCGGGAGGGGGCCGGCAGCCCCAGCATTTT. Its protein is CASSAGGGRQPQHF. The chain uses TRBV2 and TRBJ1-5; 7 bases fit TRBD1. V shed 4 bases and J 7 bases; nucleotides not matched to a gene: 7. The CDR3 spans 14 residues. Germline CDR1 and CDR2: SNHLY and FYNNEI.

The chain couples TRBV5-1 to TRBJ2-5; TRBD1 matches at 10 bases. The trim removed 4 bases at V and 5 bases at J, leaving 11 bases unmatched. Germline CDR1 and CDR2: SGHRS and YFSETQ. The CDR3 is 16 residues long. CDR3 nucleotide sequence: TGCGCCAGCAGCCCCCTGACAGGGGGCCCGGGGGAGACCCAGTACTTC. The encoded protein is CASSPLTGGPGETQYF.

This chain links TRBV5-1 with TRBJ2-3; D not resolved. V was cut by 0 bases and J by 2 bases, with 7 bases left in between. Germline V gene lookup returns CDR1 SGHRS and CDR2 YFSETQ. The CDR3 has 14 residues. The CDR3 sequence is CASSLAVATDTQYF. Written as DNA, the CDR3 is TGCGCCAGCAGCTTGGCAGTTGCCACAGATACGCAGTATTTT.

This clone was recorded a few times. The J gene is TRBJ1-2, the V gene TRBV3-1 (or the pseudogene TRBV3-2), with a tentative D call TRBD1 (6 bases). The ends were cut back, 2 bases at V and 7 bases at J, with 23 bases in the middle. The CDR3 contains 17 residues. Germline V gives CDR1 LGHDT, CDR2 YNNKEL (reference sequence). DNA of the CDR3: TGTGCCAGCAGCCAAAGAGGGACACTTCAACAATCGAGTGGCTACACCTTC. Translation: CASSQRGTLQQSSGYTF.

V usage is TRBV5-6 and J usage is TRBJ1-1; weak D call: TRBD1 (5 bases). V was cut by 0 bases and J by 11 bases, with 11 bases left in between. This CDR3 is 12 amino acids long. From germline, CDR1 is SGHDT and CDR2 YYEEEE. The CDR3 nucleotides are TGTGCCAGCAGCTTGGCCTCCGGGGGGGCTTTCTTT. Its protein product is CASSLASGGAFF. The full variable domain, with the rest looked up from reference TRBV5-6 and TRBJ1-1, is DAGVTQSPTHLIKTRGQQVTLRCSPKSGHDTVSWYQQALGQGPQFIFQYYEEEERQRGNFPDRFSGHQFPNYSSELNVNALLLGDSALYLCASSLASGGAFFGQGTRLTVV.

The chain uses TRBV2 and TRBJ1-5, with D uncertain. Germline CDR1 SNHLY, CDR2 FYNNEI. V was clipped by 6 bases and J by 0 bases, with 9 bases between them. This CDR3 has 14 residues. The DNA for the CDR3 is TGTGCCAGCAGAAACAGCAATAGCAATCAGCCCCAGCATTTT. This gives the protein CASRNSNSNQPQHF.